These T cell receptor beta chains were read from a single sample in a study of cytomegalovirus exposure and HLA in healthy donors. Only in-frame clones appear in the TCRdb table, and some are missing; sequencing was by immunoSEQ multiplex PCR. Among around 110,000 clones listed, approximately 71% were seen once. Sequenced sample: PBMCs. These receptor sequences come from a man aged 35 to 55 in good health and CMV-seronegative. CDR3s include the opening cysteine and the closing phenylalanine or tryptophan. The order of the fields is V gene, J gene, CDR3 protein.

>TRBV9|TRBJ1-5
CASSGGTDSNQPQHF
>TRBV6-1|TRBJ2-2
CASDPGQGGPGELFF
>TRBV11-2|TRBJ1-5
CASSPGFGQPQHF
>TRBV6-6|TRBJ2-1
CASSYTHWNEQFF
>TRBV7-8|TRBJ2-3
CASSSYRLAGGNTDTQYF
>TRBV29-1|TRBJ2-7
CSVVGQDTYEQYF
>TRBV18|TRBJ1-4
CASSDLQGPEEKLFF
>TRBV18|TRBJ2-3
CASSPGRTSTDTQYF
>TRBV6-1|TRBJ2-7
CASTITGSSYEQYF
>TRBV4-1|TRBJ1-3
CASSQGPPGGSGNTIHF
>TRBV18|TRBJ2-7
CASSPSLAGVYEQYF
>TRBV10-2|TRBJ2-7
CASSETSSAEQYF
>TRBV6-5|TRBJ2-3
CASGELAGGQDTQYF
>TRBV11-2|TRBJ2-5
CASSPRPGGVLGGETQYF
>TRBV6-1|TRBJ1-2
CASSEPGQGELSFYGYTF
>TRBV2|TRBJ2-3
CASSTRERDTQYF
>TRBV6-5|TRBJ1-4
CASARTGAPGEKLFF
>TRBV13|TRBJ1-2
CASSLGRAYGYTF
>TRBV19|TRBJ1-2
CASSIDPSGRRYGYTF
>TRBV11-3|TRBJ1-2
CASSPRAGDYGYTF
>TRBV5-8|TRBJ1-5
CASSLRGGSLGQPQHF
>TRBV6-5|TRBJ1-6
CASSLTGSSYNSPLHF
>TRBV5-6|TRBJ1-1
CASSYGTGIRYTEAFF
>TRBV6-1|TRBJ1-1
CASSEHSGRTEAFF
>TRBV4-1|TRBJ1-2
CASSPRDRGPYGYTF
>TRBV7-9|TRBJ2-5
CSSSLVGETQYF
>TRBV18|TRBJ2-1
CASSPQGTSGVQFF
>TRBV5-3|TRBJ2-5
CARRYGTTQETQYF
>TRBV19|TRBJ1-2
CASSFGTGAVYGYTF
>TRBV7-8|TRBJ2-7
CASSVISGQAYEQYF
>TRBV11-2|TRBJ2-3
CASSHYGGGGGTDTQYF
>TRBV5-1|TRBJ2-7
CATPGAYEQYF
>TRBV9|TRBJ1-1
CASSASFNRQLTEAFF
>TRBV11-2|TRBJ1-5
CASSLGSSGQPQHF
>TRBV6-1|TRBJ1-1
CASSVQGASDTEAFF
>TRBV28|TRBJ1-2
CASSLPSTGSKGYTF
>TRBV4-2|TRBJ1-1
CASSQDRDKNTEAFF
>TRBV27|TRBJ2-7
CASSLRGGGAYEQYF
>TRBV6-5|TRBJ1-6
CASSPAGEGNSPLHF
>TRBV25-1|TRBJ1-1
CASSELGVNTEAFF
>TRBV6-1|TRBJ2-6
CASSDNTSGANVLTF
>TRBV19|TRBJ1-1
CASSITGTGFAEAFF
>TRBV10-3|TRBJ2-5
CAISSGETQYF
>TRBV6-5|TRBJ1-1
CASSYPGMNTEAFF
>TRBV7-9|TRBJ1-2
CASSLATGGGNGYTF